This T cell receptor beta chain comes out of a study of shared clonotypes between healthy human individuals. This CDR3 is built from 17 residues. Per germline, CDR1 MNHEY and CDR2 SMNVEV (reference sequence). After removal of 3 bases from V and 4 bases from J, the junction contained 12 bases not matched to a gene. Sequencing was performed with immunoSEQ multiplex PCR; in TCRdb, only in-frame clones are kept and a portion is missing. Among about 770,000 clones, roughly two thirds were seen once, and the ten largest hold more than 1.5%. The receptor was isolated from a young woman in good health. The sample comprised memory CD4+ T cells sorted from blood. Subset: CD45RA-negative fraction. The rearrangement links TRBV27 to TRBJ1-5; TRBD1 agrees at 7 bases. The CDR3 coding sequence is TGTGCCAGCAGTTTTAAATTTGCCGGGACAGTAAATCAGCCCCAGCATTTT. Its translation is CASSFKFAGTVNQPQHF.